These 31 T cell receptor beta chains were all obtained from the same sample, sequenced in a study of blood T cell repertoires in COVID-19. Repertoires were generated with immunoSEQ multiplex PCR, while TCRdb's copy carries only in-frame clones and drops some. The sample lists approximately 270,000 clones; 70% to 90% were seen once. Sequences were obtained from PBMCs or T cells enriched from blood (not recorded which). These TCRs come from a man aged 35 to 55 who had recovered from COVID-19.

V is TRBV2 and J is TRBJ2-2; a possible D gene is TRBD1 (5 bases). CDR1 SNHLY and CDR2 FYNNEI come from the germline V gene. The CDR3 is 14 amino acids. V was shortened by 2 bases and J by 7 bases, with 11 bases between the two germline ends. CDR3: CASSENRFSGELFF. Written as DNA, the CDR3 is TGTGCCAGCAGTGAAAACAGGTTCAGCGGGGAGCTGTTTTTT.

The CDR3 loop reads CASSLSRTGELFF. The CDR3 region has the DNA TGTGCCAGCAGTTTATCCCGTACCGGGGAGCTGTTTTTT. The chain recombines TRBV27 with TRBJ2-2; no firm D call. Germline lookup yields CDR1 MNHEY and CDR2 SMNVEV (reference sequence). The CDR3 consists of 13 residues. V was trimmed by 0 bases and J by 5 bases, leaving 4 bases between them.

The CDR3 here is CASRRQGLGTGELFF. In DNA form, the CDR3 reads TGTGCCAGCAGAAGACAGGGGTTGGGGACCGGGGAGCTGTTTTTT. The rearrangement uses TRBV5-4 and TRBJ2-2; 8 bases align to TRBD1. Germline assignment: CDR1 SGHNT and CDR2 YYREEE (reference sequence). Germline trimming cut 5 bases from V and 5 bases from J; bases unmatched to any gene: 8. CDR3 length equals 15 residues.

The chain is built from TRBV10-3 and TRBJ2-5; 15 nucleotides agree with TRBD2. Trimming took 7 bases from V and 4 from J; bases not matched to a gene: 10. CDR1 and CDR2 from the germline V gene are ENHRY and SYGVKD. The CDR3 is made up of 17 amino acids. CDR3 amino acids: CAIKPGLAGGTGETQYF. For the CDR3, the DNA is TGTGCCATCAAACCGGGACTAGCGGGAGGAACAGGAGAGACCCAGTACTTC.

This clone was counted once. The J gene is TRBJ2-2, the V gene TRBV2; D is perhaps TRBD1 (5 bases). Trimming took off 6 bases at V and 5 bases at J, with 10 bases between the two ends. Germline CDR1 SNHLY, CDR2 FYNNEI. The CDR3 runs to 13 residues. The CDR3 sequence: CASRKGETGELFF. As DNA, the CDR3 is TGTGCCAGCAGGAAAGGGGAAACCGGGGAGCTGTTTTTT.

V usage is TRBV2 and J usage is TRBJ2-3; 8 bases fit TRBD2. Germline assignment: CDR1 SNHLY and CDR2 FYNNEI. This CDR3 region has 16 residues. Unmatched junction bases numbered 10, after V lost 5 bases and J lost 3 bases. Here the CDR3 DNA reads TGTGCCAGCAGTCCCCAGGGGCGGGGGGTGACAGATACGCAGTATTTT. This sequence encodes CASSPQGRGVTDTQYF. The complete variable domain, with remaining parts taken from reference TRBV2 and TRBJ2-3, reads EPEVTQTPSHQVTQMGQEVILRCVPISNHLYFYWYRQILGQKVEFLVSFYNNEISEKSEIFDDQFSVERPDGSNFTLKIRSTKLEDSAMYFCASSPQGRGVTDTQYFGPGTRLTVL.

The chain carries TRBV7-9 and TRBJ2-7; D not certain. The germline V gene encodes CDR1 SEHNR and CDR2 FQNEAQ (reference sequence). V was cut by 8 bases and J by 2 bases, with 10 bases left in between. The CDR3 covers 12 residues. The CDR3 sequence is CASVPMTYEQYF. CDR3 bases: TGTGCCAGCGTCCCTATGACCTACGAGCAGTACTTC. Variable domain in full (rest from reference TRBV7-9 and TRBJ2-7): DTGVSQNPRHKITKRGQNVTFRCDPISEHNRLYWYRQTLGQGPEFLTYFQNEAQLEKSRLLSDRFSAERPKGSFSTLEIQRTEQGDSAMYLCASVPMTYEQYFGPGTRLTVT.

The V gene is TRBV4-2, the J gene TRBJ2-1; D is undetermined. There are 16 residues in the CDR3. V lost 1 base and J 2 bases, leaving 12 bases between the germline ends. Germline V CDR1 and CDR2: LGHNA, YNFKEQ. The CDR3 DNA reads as TGTGCCAGCAGCCAAGGGCATCTAGGCCCCTACAATGAGCAGTTCTTC. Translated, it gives CASSQGHLGPYNEQFF.

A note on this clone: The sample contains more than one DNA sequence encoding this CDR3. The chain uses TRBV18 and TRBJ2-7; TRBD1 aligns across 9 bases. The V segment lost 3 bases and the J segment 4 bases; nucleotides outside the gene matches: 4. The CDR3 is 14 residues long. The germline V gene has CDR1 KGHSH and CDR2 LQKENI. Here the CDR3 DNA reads TGTGCCAGCTCACCGGGACAGGGTCTATACGAGCAGTACTTC. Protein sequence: CASSPGQGLYEQYF.

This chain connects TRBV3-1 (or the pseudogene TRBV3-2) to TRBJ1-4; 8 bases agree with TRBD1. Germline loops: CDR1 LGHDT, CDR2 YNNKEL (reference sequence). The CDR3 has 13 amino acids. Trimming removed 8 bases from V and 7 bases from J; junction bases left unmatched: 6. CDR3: CASAGQGGEKLFF. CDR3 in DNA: TGTGCCAGCGCCGGACAGGGAGGTGAAAAACTGTTTTTT.

Here the CDR3 DNA reads TGTGCCAGCAGCGTTGACTTTAATGAAAAACTGTTTTTT. Translating it yields CASSVDFNEKLFF. The chain uses TRBV9 and TRBJ1-4; the D is unclear. This CDR3 contains 13 residues. V lost 2 bases to trimming and J lost 4 bases, with 6 bases between them. In germline, CDR1 is SGDLS, CDR2 YYNGEE.

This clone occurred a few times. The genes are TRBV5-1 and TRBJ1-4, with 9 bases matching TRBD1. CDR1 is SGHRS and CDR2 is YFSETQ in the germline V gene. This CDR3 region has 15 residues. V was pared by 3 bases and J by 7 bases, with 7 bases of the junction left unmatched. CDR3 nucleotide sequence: TGCGCCAGCAGCTACTTAGGGGACAGGGCTGAAAAACTGTTTTTT. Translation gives CASSYLGDRAEKLFF. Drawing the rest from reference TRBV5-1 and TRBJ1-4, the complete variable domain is KAGVTQTPRYLIKTRGQQVTLSCSPISGHRSVSWYQQTPGQGLQFLFEYFSETQRNKGNFPGRFSGRQFSNSRSEMNVSTLELGDSALYLCASSYLGDRAEKLFFGSGTQLSVL.

For the CDR3, the DNA is TGTGCCACCAGTGATGTGACAGGGGGCCACACCGGGGAGCTGTTTTTT. Protein sequence: CATSDVTGGHTGELFF. V usage is TRBV24-1 and J usage is TRBJ2-2; 10 bases agree with TRBD1. The ends lost 3 bases at V and 3 bases at J; junction bases unmatched: 3. This CDR3 is 16 amino acids long. From germline, CDR1 is KGHDR and CDR2 SFDVKD.

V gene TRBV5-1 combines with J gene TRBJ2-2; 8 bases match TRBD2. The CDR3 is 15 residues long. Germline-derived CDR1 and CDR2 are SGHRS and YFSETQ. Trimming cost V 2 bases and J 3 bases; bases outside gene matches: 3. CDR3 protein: CASSFASGYTGELFF. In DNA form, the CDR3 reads TGCGCCAGCAGCTTTGCTAGCGGGTACACCGGGGAGCTGTTTTTT.

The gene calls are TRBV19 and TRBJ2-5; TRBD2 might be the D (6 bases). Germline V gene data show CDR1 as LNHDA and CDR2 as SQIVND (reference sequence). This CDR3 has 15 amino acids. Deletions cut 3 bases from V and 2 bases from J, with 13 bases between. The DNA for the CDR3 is TGTGCCAGTAGTATCGGGGGATCGCAGCAAGAGACCCAGTACTTC. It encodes CASSIGGSQQETQYF.

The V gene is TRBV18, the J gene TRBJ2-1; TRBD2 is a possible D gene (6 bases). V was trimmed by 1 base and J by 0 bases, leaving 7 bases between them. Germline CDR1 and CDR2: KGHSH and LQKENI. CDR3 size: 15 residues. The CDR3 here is CASSPRRDSYNEQFF. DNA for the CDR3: TGTGCCAGCTCACCACGGAGGGACTCCTACAATGAGCAGTTCTTC.

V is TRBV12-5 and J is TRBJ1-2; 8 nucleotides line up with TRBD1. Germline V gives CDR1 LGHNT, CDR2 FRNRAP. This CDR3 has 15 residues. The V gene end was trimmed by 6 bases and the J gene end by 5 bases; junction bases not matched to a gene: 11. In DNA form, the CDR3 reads TGTGCTAGTGGACCCTCTCCAGGGGGCATTTATGGCTACACCTTC. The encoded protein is CASGPSPGGIYGYTF.

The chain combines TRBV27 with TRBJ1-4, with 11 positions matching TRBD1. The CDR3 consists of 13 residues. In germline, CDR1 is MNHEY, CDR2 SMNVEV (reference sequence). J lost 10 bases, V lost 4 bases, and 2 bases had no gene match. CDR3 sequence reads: CASSSGTGGKLFF. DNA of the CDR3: TGTGCCAGCAGTTCCGGGACAGGGGGAAAACTGTTTTTT.

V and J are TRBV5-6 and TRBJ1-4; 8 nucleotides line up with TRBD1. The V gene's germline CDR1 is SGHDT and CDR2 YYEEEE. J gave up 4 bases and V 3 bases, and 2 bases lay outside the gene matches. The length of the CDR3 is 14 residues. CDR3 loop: CASSWGQDNEKLFF. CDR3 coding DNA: TGTGCCAGCAGCTGGGGACAGGATAATGAAAAACTGTTTTTT.

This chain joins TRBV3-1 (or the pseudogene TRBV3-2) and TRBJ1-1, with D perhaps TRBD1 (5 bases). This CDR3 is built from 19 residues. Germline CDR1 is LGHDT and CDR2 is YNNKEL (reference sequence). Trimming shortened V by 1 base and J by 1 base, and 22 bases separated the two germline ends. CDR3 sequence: CASSQVGGYRPGRNTEAFF. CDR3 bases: TGTGCCAGCAGCCAAGTGGGGGGATATCGGCCCGGGCGGAACACTGAAGCTTTCTTT.

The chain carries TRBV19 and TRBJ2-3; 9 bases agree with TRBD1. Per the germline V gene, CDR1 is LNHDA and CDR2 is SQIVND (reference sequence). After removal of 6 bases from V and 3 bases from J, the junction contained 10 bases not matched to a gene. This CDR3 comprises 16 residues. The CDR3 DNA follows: TGTGCCAGTAGGGAAGTACAGGGGGCGGAAACAGATACGCAGTATTTT. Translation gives CASREVQGAETDTQYF.

The CDR3, as DNA: TGTGCCAGCAGTTTGCGGGTGGGACTAGCGGGAGTCAACAAAAACATTCAGTACTTC. Encoded protein: CASSLRVGLAGVNKNIQYF. The chain has TRBV28 and TRBJ2-4; TRBD2 agrees at 14 bases. The CDR3 sequence is 19 residues long. Germline CDR1 is MDHEN and CDR2 is SYDVKM. V was clipped by 3 bases and J by 3 bases; unmatched bases: 10.

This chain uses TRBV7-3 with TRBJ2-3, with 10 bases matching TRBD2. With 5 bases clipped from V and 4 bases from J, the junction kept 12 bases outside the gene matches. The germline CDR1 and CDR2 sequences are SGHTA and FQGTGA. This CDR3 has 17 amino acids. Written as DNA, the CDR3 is TGTGCCAGCAGCCCCAACGGAGCGGGGGGGCGCGCAGATACGCAGTATTTT. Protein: CASSPNGAGGRADTQYF.

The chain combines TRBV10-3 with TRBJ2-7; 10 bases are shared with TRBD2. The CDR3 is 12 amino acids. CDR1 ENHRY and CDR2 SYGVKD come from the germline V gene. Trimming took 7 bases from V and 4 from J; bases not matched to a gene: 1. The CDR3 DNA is TGTGCCATCACTAGCGGGGGTTACGAGCAGTACTTC. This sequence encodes CAITSGGYEQYF.

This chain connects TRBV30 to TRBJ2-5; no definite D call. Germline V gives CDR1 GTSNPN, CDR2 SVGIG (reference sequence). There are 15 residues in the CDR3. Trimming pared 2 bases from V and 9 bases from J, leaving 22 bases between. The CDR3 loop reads CAWSNLPSGLGPQYF. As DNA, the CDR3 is TGTGCCTGGAGTAACCTCCCATCAGGCCTTGGGCCCCAGTACTTC.

The CDR3 coding sequence is TGTGCCAGCAGTGCGTGGACAGTCGAGCAGTACTTC. Its protein is CASSAWTVEQYF. The J gene is TRBJ2-7, the V gene TRBV2; TRBD1 might be the D (6 bases). Germline CDR1 reads SNHLY; CDR2 reads FYNNEI. This CDR3 contains 12 residues. V was shortened by 4 bases and J by 6 bases, with 10 bases between the two germline ends.

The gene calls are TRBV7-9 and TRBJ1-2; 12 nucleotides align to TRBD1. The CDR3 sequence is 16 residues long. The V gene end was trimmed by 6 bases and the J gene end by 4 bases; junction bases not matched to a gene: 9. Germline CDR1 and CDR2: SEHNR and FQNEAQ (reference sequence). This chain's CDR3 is CASSRTGTGGTYGYTF. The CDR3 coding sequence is TGTGCCAGCAGTCGAACCGGGACAGGGGGCACCTATGGCTACACCTTC.

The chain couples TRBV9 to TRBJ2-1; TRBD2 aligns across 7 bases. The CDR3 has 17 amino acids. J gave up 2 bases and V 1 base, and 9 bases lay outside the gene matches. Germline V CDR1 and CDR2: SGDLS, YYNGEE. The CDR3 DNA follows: TGTGCCAGCAGCGTATCAGCGGGGAATTTTGCCTACAATGAGCAGTTCTTC. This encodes CASSVSAGNFAYNEQFF.

CDR3 amino acids: CASSPAGHEAFF. In DNA form, the CDR3 reads TGTGCCAGCAGCCCAGCGGGACATGAAGCTTTCTTT. The chain is built from TRBV9 and TRBJ1-1; D perhaps matches TRBD1 (6 bases). The germline V gene has CDR1 SGDLS and CDR2 YYNGEE. Trimming cost V 4 bases and J 7 bases, with 11 bases left between them. The CDR3 extends over 12 amino acids.

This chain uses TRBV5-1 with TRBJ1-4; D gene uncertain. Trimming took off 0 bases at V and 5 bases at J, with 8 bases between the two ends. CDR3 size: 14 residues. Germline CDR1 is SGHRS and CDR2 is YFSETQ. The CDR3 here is CASSLAPGNEKLFF. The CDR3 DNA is TGCGCCAGCAGCTTGGCCCCGGGAAATGAAAAACTGTTTTTT.

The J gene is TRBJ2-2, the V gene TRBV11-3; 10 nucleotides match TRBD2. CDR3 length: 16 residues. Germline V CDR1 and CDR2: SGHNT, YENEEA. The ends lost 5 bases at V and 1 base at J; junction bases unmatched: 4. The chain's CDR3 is CASSGRTSGNTGELFF. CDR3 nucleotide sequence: TGTGCCAGCAGCGGCCGGACTAGCGGGAACACCGGGGAGCTGTTTTTT.